The rows below give T cell receptor beta chains drawn from one sample of a study of cytomegalovirus exposure and HLA in healthy donors. Assay: immunoSEQ multiplex PCR; the TCRdb copy retains only in-frame clones and omits some. The table has around 200,000 clones, about 85% seen once. The sequencing sample was made of PBMCs. Receptor source: a woman aged 45-60 years in good health and CMV-seropositive. CDR3s include the opening cysteine and the closing phenylalanine or tryptophan. Fields, in order: CDR3 DNA, CDR3 protein, J gene, V gene, D gene, clone size. A D gene is named only where the DNA matches it firmly. A clone size is listed for some rows: how often the clone was seen (once, few, many), or a class if it is expanded.

cdr3_nt: TGTGCCAGCAGCCCAAGGACAGGGGATGGCTACACCTTC
cdr3_aa: CASSPRTGDGYTF
j_call: TRBJ1-2
v_call: TRBV14
d_call: TRBD1
clone_size: NA

cdr3_nt: TGTGCCAGCAGCTTATACGGGACAGGGGGCCACGAGCAGTACTTC
cdr3_aa: CASSLYGTGGHEQYF
j_call: TRBJ2-7
v_call: TRBV5-8
d_call: TRBD1
clone_size: NA

cdr3_nt: TGTGCCAGCAGTGAAGCCTTGGTAAGCGCAGATACGCAGTATTTT
cdr3_aa: CASSEALVSADTQYF
j_call: TRBJ2-3
v_call: TRBV6-1
d_call: NA
clone_size: NA

cdr3_nt: TGTGCCAGCAGCTTTTTCAGGGAGACCCAGTACTTC
cdr3_aa: CASSFFRETQYF
j_call: TRBJ2-5
v_call: TRBV11-2
d_call: NA
clone_size: few

cdr3_nt: TGTGCCAGCGGACATTACTCTGGAAACACCATATATTTT
cdr3_aa: CASGHYSGNTIYF
j_call: TRBJ1-3
v_call: TRBV9
d_call: NA
clone_size: few

cdr3_nt: TGCGCCAGCAGCCAGATGACAGGCGGCGGCACTGAAGCTTTCTTT
cdr3_aa: CASSQMTGGGTEAFF
j_call: TRBJ1-1
v_call: TRBV4-3
d_call: NA
clone_size: NA

cdr3_nt: TGCGCCAGCAGCCAAGTAATCGACGGGGCTGGGGCCAACGTCCTGACTTTC
cdr3_aa: CASSQVIDGAGANVLTF
j_call: TRBJ2-6
v_call: TRBV4-1
d_call: NA
clone_size: NA

cdr3_nt: TGTGCCAGCAGCTTATACAGGCAAGAGACCCAGTACTTC
cdr3_aa: CASSLYRQETQYF
j_call: TRBJ2-5
v_call: TRBV7-2
d_call: NA
clone_size: NA

cdr3_nt: TGCGCCAGCAGCTTGGTTAGTGAGACTGTCGGGGGGTACAATGAGCAGTTCTTC
cdr3_aa: CASSLVSETVGGYNEQFF
j_call: TRBJ2-1
v_call: TRBV5-1
d_call: TRBD2
clone_size: NA

cdr3_nt: TGTGCCAGCAGCCCAGATAGGGGCTATGGCTACACCTTC
cdr3_aa: CASSPDRGYGYTF
j_call: TRBJ1-2
v_call: TRBV7-2
d_call: NA
clone_size: NA

cdr3_nt: TGTGCCAGCAGCGGATCAGGGGGCAGTCAGCCCCAGCATTTT
cdr3_aa: CASSGSGGSQPQHF
j_call: TRBJ1-5
v_call: TRBV9
d_call: TRBD1
clone_size: NA

cdr3_nt: TGTGCCAGCAGCACTCAGGCAGGGAAGGATGAAAAACTGTTTTTT
cdr3_aa: CASSTQAGKDEKLFF
j_call: TRBJ1-4
v_call: TRBV7-2
d_call: NA
clone_size: once

cdr3_nt: TGTGCCAGCAGCGGGACTAGCGGGCCCACAGATACGCAGTATTTT
cdr3_aa: CASSGTSGPTDTQYF
j_call: TRBJ2-3
v_call: TRBV6-5
d_call: TRBD2
clone_size: NA

cdr3_nt: TGTGCCAGCAGCCTAAAGTGGGGGGTCGAGCAGTACTTC
cdr3_aa: CASSLKWGVEQYF
j_call: TRBJ2-7
v_call: TRBV16
d_call: NA
clone_size: NA

cdr3_nt: TGTGCCAGCAGCAAAGACGAGACAGGGTGGGTAAAGGGCTACGAGCAGTACTTC
cdr3_aa: CASSKDETGWVKGYEQYF
j_call: TRBJ2-7
v_call: TRBV21-1
d_call: NA
clone_size: NA

cdr3_nt: TGTGCCAGCAGTAACAACCAAGAGACCCAGTACTTC
cdr3_aa: CASSNNQETQYF
j_call: TRBJ2-5
v_call: TRBV2
d_call: NA
clone_size: NA

cdr3_nt: TGTGCCAGCAGCTTGTCGACGGGGAACTATGGCTACACCTTC
cdr3_aa: CASSLSTGNYGYTF
j_call: TRBJ1-2
v_call: TRBV5-4
d_call: NA
clone_size: NA

cdr3_nt: TGTGCCAGTAACAACCCCCGGACAGGGGTCTATGAGGATGGCTACACCTTC
cdr3_aa: CASNNPRTGVYEDGYTF
j_call: TRBJ1-2
v_call: TRBV19
d_call: TRBD1
clone_size: NA

cdr3_nt: TGTGCCATCAGTGAGACAGCAGGGTCTTCACCCCTCCACTTT
cdr3_aa: CAISETAGSSPLHF
j_call: TRBJ1-6
v_call: TRBV10-3
d_call: NA
clone_size: NA